Listed below are T cell receptor beta chains from one sample, sequenced in a study of T cells in Graves' hyperthyroidism and ophthalmopathy. TCRdb re-called the multiplex PCR reads with MiXCR, one entry per CDR3 protein. The profile shows 540,000 or so distinct CDR3 sequences, 15% to 19% of them singletons. The sequenced sample was blood. The origin of the receptors is a woman younger than 45 with Graves' hyperthyroidism. Each CDR3 is given with its conserved first and last residue. A D gene is named only where the DNA matches it firmly. Rows may omit the clone size; those that give it use once, few, many or a size class.

v_call: TRBV7-9; cdr3_length: 16; d_call: TRBD1; clone_size: many; j_call: TRBJ2-1; cdr3_aa: CASSLARTGFYNEQFF; cdr3_nt: TGTGCCAGCAGCTTAGCTCGGACAGGGTTCTACAATGAGCAGTTCTTC
v_call: TRBV19; cdr3_length: 14; d_call: .; clone_size: many; j_call: TRBJ2-1; cdr3_aa: CASSILSSYNEQFF; cdr3_nt: TGTGCCAGTAGTATCTTGAGCTCCTACAATGAGCAGTTCTTC
v_call: TRBV6-6; cdr3_length: 14; d_call: .; clone_size: many; j_call: TRBJ2-7; cdr3_aa: CASSYQRFFYEQYF; cdr3_nt: TGTGCCAGCAGTTACCAGCGGTTCTTCTACGAGCAGTACTTC
v_call: TRBV3-1; cdr3_length: 16; d_call: TRBD2; clone_size: .; j_call: TRBJ2-2; cdr3_aa: CASSQRTGGDTGELFF; cdr3_nt: TGTGCCAGCAGCCAAAGGACGGGAGGGGACACCGGGGAGCTGTTTTTT
v_call: TRBV4-1; cdr3_length: 12; d_call: .; clone_size: .; j_call: TRBJ2-1; cdr3_aa: CASSQHPDEQFF; cdr3_nt: TGCGCCAGCAGCCAACACCCCGATGAGCAGTTCTTC
v_call: TRBV12-3/TRBV12-4; cdr3_length: 15; d_call: TRBD1; clone_size: many; j_call: TRBJ2-3; cdr3_aa: CASSLYRGRGDTQYF; cdr3_nt: TGTGCCAGCAGTTTGTACAGGGGGCGCGGAGATACGCAGTATTTT
v_call: TRBV5-6; cdr3_length: 15; d_call: .; clone_size: many; j_call: TRBJ2-3; cdr3_aa: CASSFLLTSTDTQYF; cdr3_nt: TGTGCCAGCAGCTTTTTACTAACGTCTACAGATACGCAGTATTTT
v_call: TRBV7-2; cdr3_length: 16; d_call: .; clone_size: many; j_call: TRBJ1-6; cdr3_aa: CASSLRSQGDNSPLHF; cdr3_nt: TGTGCCAGCAGCTTGCGGTCCCAGGGAGATAATTCACCCCTCCACTTT
v_call: TRBV28; cdr3_length: 12; d_call: .; clone_size: many; j_call: TRBJ2-3; cdr3_aa: CASSLKADTQYF; cdr3_nt: TGTGCCAGCAGTTTGAAAGCAGATACGCAGTATTTT
v_call: TRBV19; cdr3_length: 13; d_call: .; clone_size: .; j_call: TRBJ2-1; cdr3_aa: CASSGGANNEQFF; cdr3_nt: TGTGCCAGTAGCGGAGGGGCCAACAATGAGCAGTTCTTC
v_call: TRBV6-9; cdr3_length: 16; d_call: TRBD1; clone_size: .; j_call: TRBJ1-3; cdr3_aa: CASSSGWRQGGNTIYF; cdr3_nt: TGTGCCAGCAGTTCCGGGTGGAGACAGGGTGGAAACACCATATATTTT
v_call: TRBV10-2; cdr3_length: 12; d_call: TRBD2; clone_size: few; j_call: TRBJ2-1; cdr3_aa: CATDASGNEQFF; cdr3_nt: TGCGCCACCGACGCTAGCGGCAATGAGCAGTTCTTC
v_call: TRBV30; cdr3_length: 12; d_call: .; clone_size: many; j_call: TRBJ2-7; cdr3_aa: CAWSQLGSEQYF; cdr3_nt: TGTGCCTGGAGTCAGTTAGGGTCCGAGCAGTACTTC
v_call: TRBV2; cdr3_length: 16; d_call: .; clone_size: many; j_call: TRBJ2-5; cdr3_aa: CASSGRDSTYQETQYF; cdr3_nt: TGTGCCAGCAGCGGGCGGGACAGCACGTACCAAGAGACCCAGTACTTC
v_call: TRBV7-2; cdr3_length: 16; d_call: .; clone_size: many; j_call: TRBJ2-1; cdr3_aa: CASTLSFSAAYNEQFF; cdr3_nt: TGTGCCAGCACCCTCAGCTTTAGTGCAGCCTACAATGAGCAGTTCTTC
v_call: TRBV4-2; cdr3_length: 15; d_call: .; clone_size: few; j_call: TRBJ2-7; cdr3_aa: CASSPPEAAVLEQYF; cdr3_nt: TGTGCCAGCAGCCCCCCCGAAGCGGCCGTACTGGAGCAGTACTTC
v_call: TRBV4-2; cdr3_length: 14; d_call: .; clone_size: .; j_call: TRBJ2-1; cdr3_aa: CASSSLVSYNEQFF; cdr3_nt: TGTGCCAGCAGTAGCCTAGTCTCCTACAATGAGCAGTTCTTC
v_call: TRBV6-2/TRBV6-3; cdr3_length: 13; d_call: .; clone_size: many; j_call: TRBJ2-7; cdr3_aa: CASSYEQTYEQYF; cdr3_nt: TGTGCCAGCAGTTACGAACAGACCTACGAGCAGTACTTC
v_call: TRBV13; cdr3_length: 14; d_call: .; clone_size: few; j_call: TRBJ2-3; cdr3_aa: CASSPQGTRDTQYF; cdr3_nt: TGTGCCAGCAGCCCGCAGGGGACGAGGGATACGCAGTATTTT
v_call: TRBV19; cdr3_length: 16; d_call: .; clone_size: once; j_call: TRBJ2-7; cdr3_aa: CASSAAESIHSYEQYF; cdr3_nt: TGTGCCAGTAGTGCCGCCGAGAGCATACACTCCTACGAGCAGTACTTC
v_call: TRBV20-1; cdr3_length: 16; d_call: .; clone_size: many; j_call: TRBJ1-1; cdr3_aa: CSARDHEAGMWTEAFF; cdr3_nt: TGCAGTGCTAGAGATCATGAGGCTGGGATGTGGACTGAAGCTTTCTTT
v_call: TRBV10-3; cdr3_length: 11; d_call: .; clone_size: few; j_call: TRBJ2-7; cdr3_aa: CAISLGGEQYF; cdr3_nt: TGTGCCATCAGTCTAGGAGGGGAGCAGTACTTC
v_call: TRBV4-1; cdr3_length: 15; d_call: TRBD1; clone_size: few; j_call: TRBJ1-1; cdr3_aa: CASSPRDRDITEAFF; cdr3_nt: TGCGCCAGCAGCCCAAGGGACAGGGATATCACTGAAGCTTTCTTT
v_call: TRBV16; cdr3_length: 17; d_call: .; clone_size: many; j_call: TRBJ1-5; cdr3_aa: CASSHRVSDRGNQPQHF; cdr3_nt: TGTGCCAGCAGCCATAGAGTGTCGGATCGGGGCAATCAGCCCCAGCATTTT
v_call: TRBV7-3; cdr3_length: 13; d_call: TRBD1; clone_size: many; j_call: TRBJ1-1; cdr3_aa: CASRETGFSEAFF; cdr3_nt: TGTGCCAGCAGAGAGACAGGGTTCTCTGAAGCTTTCTTT
v_call: TRBV12-3/TRBV12-4; cdr3_length: 16; d_call: TRBD2; clone_size: many; j_call: TRBJ2-2; cdr3_aa: CASSLVLAADTGELFF; cdr3_nt: TGTGCCAGCAGTTTAGTCCTAGCGGCCGACACCGGGGAGCTGTTTTTT
v_call: TRBV25-1; cdr3_length: 12; d_call: .; clone_size: many; j_call: TRBJ1-1; cdr3_aa: CASMRGTVEAFF; cdr3_nt: TGTGCCAGCATGCGGGGAACCGTGGAAGCTTTCTTT
v_call: TRBV11-3; cdr3_length: 17; d_call: .; clone_size: .; j_call: TRBJ2-1; cdr3_aa: CASSVNKGLSSYNEQFF; cdr3_nt: TGTGCCAGCAGCGTTAATAAAGGACTAAGCTCCTACAATGAGCAGTTCTTC
v_call: TRBV3-1; cdr3_length: 15; d_call: .; clone_size: many; j_call: TRBJ2-1; cdr3_aa: CASTLGLGVYNEQFF; cdr3_nt: TGTGCCAGCACTCTGGGACTGGGCGTCTACAATGAGCAGTTCTTC
v_call: TRBV29-1; cdr3_length: 13; d_call: TRBD2; clone_size: many; j_call: TRBJ2-7; cdr3_aa: CSARASGTNEQYF; cdr3_nt: TGCAGCGCAAGGGCTAGCGGGACAAACGAGCAGTACTTC